This record concerns one T cell receptor beta chain sequence. The CDR3 covers 15 residues. Germline V CDR1 and CDR2: GTSNPN, SVGIG (reference sequence). From its re-call of the 5' RACE reads, TCRdb lists each CDR3 protein once, without DNA. This table lists approximately 400,000 distinct CDR3 sequences. The data are from a study of monozygotic twins with inflammatory bowel disease. This chain links TRBV30 with TRBJ1-2; lacking DNA, the TRBD1 call made by TCRdb goes unchecked. The specimen sequenced was blood. This sequence was found in a human donor with ulcerative colitis or Crohn's disease, or a healthy co-twin of an affected twin (not recorded which). CDR3 protein: CAWSVGGRGYYGYTF.